Listed below are T cell receptor beta chains from one sample, sequenced in a study of CD8 T cells in Susac syndrome. Each CDR3 protein is one row after TCRdb ran MiXCR on the immunoSEQ multiplex PCR reads. The sample has 250,000 or so distinct CDR3 sequences, just over 90% seen once. The sequenced sample was CD4+ T cells from PBMCs. The receptors were gathered from a human donor with multiple sclerosis. Each CDR3 is given with its conserved first and last residue. The order of the fields is V gene, clone size, CDR3 length, D gene, J gene, CDR3 protein, CDR3 DNA. The D gene is left open where the match is weak. Clone size, where shown, is once, few, many, or a class for clones that have expanded.

TRBV4-1	-	16	TRBD2	TRBJ2-5	CASSQMGRRGQETQYF	TGCGCCAGCAGCCAGATGGGTCGGCGGGGGCAAGAGACCCAGTACTTC
TRBV29-1	-	12	-	TRBJ1-1	CSVYRVNTEAFF	TGCAGCGTATACAGGGTTAACACTGAAGCTTTCTTT
TRBV7-9	-	15	-	TRBJ2-4	CASSSLRTSKNIQYF	TGTGCCAGCAGCTCATTACGAACGTCCAAAAACATTCAGTACTTC
TRBV10-3	-	13	-	TRBJ1-5	CAITGGLDQPQHF	TGTGCCATCACTGGAGGGCTCGATCAGCCCCAGCATTTT
TRBV12-3/TRBV12-4	-	15	-	TRBJ1-1	CASSLKGVGNTEAFF	TGTGCCAGCAGTTTAAAGGGGGTCGGAAACACTGAAGCTTTCTTT
TRBV20-1	-	13	-	TRBJ2-7	CSASGTGVREQYF	TGCAGTGCTTCCGGGACGGGGGTTCGCGAGCAGTACTTC
TRBV27	-	15	-	TRBJ2-7	CASSLSNSGHNEQYF	TGTGCCAGCAGTTTATCGAACTCAGGGCACAACGAGCAGTACTTC
TRBV5-1	-	16	-	TRBJ2-6	CASSLVSGAGANVLTF	TGCGCCAGCAGCTTGGTGTCAGGGGCTGGGGCCAACGTCCTGACTTTC
TRBV14	-	13	-	TRBJ1-2	CASSQDVGSGYTF	TGTGCCAGCAGCCAAGATGTCGGGTCGGGCTACACCTTC
TRBV12-3/TRBV12-4	once	14	-	TRBJ1-5	CASSLSQNNGPQHF	TGTGCCAGCAGTTTGTCCCAGAACAATGGGCCCCAGCATTTT
TRBV7-3	-	14	-	TRBJ1-2	CASSPRASPYGYTF	TGTGCCAGCAGCCCCAGGGCCTCCCCCTATGGCTACACCTTC
TRBV20-1	-	11	-	TRBJ1-2	CSATINYGYTF	TGCAGTGCTACAATTAACTATGGCTACACCTTC
TRBV7-3	-	14	-	TRBJ1-1	CASSLIPQRAEAFF	TGTGCCAGCAGCTTAATCCCCCAGCGCGCTGAAGCTTTCTTT
TRBV20-1	once	17	TRBD2	TRBJ2-5	CSARGRTGLAVGETQYF	TGCAGTGCTAGAGGGCGAACAGGACTAGCTGTCGGAGAGACCCAGTACTTC
TRBV24-1	-	17	-	TRBJ2-5	CATSDPTSQTYQETQYF	TGTGCCACCAGTGACCCTACTAGCCAAACGTACCAAGAGACCCAGTACTTC
TRBV2	-	12	-	TRBJ2-3	CASRTSTDTQYF	TGTGCCAGCCGCACCTCCACAGATACGCAGTATTTT
TRBV15	-	13	-	TRBJ2-5	CATSSDSLETQYF	TGTGCCACCAGCAGTGACAGCCTAGAGACCCAGTACTTC
TRBV5-5	-	16	-	TRBJ2-2	CASSWPTRLLGGELFF	TGTGCCAGCAGCTGGCCCACCCGCCTATTGGGCGGGGAGCTGTTTTTT
TRBV6-5	-	14	-	TRBJ1-3	CASSPLDGRNTIYF	TGTGCCAGCAGTCCATTGGACGGCCGAAACACCATATATTTT
TRBV20-1	-	17	-	TRBJ1-5	CSARDRGRQRANQPQHF	TGCAGTGCTAGAGATCGGGGGCGACAGCGCGCCAATCAGCCCCAGCATTTT
TRBV7-3	-	14	TRBD2	TRBJ2-1	CASGRSGGYNEQFF	TGTGCCAGCGGAAGGAGCGGGGGGTACAATGAGCAGTTCTTC
TRBV5-1	-	15	TRBD1	TRBJ2-5	CASSSGDRDQETQYF	TGCGCCAGCAGCTCCGGGGACAGGGACCAAGAGACCCAGTACTTC
TRBV29-1	few	13	-	TRBJ2-6	CSVGQSGANVLTF	TGCAGCGTCGGACAGTCTGGGGCCAACGTCCTGACTTTC
TRBV12-3/TRBV12-4	-	14	-	TRBJ1-6	CASSSRVENSPLHF	TGTGCCAGCAGTTCTAGAGTAGAGAATTCACCCCTCCACTTT
TRBV6-1	-	15	TRBD1	TRBJ2-6	CASRGQGSGANVLTF	TGTGCCAGCAGGGGACAGGGGTCCGGGGCCAACGTCCTGACTTTC
TRBV5-1	-	15	-	TRBJ1-1	CASSPLGGLDTEAFF	TGCGCCAGCAGTCCCTTGGGGGGCTTGGATACTGAAGCTTTCTTT
TRBV5-4	-	16	-	TRBJ2-5	CASSLRFGSSEETQYF	TGTGCCAGCAGCCTGAGATTTGGGTCCAGCGAAGAGACCCAGTACTTC
TRBV28	-	14	TRBD1	TRBJ2-7	CASSPNRGSYEQYF	TGTGCCAGCAGTCCAAACAGGGGTTCCTACGAGCAGTACTTC
TRBV5-4	-	14	-	TRBJ2-2	CASSSGQNTGELFF	TGTGCCAGCAGCTCGGGACAGAACACCGGGGAGCTGTTTTTT
TRBV5-4	-	12	-	TRBJ2-7	CASSSPLGEQYF	TGTGCCAGCAGCTCACCCCTGGGAGAGCAGTACTTC
TRBV24-1	-	15	-	TRBJ2-6	CATSDLSDGANVLTF	TGTGCCACCAGTGATTTGTCGGATGGGGCCAACGTCCTGACTTTC
TRBV6-2/TRBV6-3	few	12	-	TRBJ1-5	CASSTVNQPQHF	TGTGCCAGCAGTACAGTCAATCAGCCCCAGCATTTT
TRBV20-1	once	19	-	TRBJ1-5	CSAVIGLVAGSFSNQPQHF	TGCAGTGCCGTTATCGGGCTGGTCGCAGGATCCTTTAGCAATCAGCCCCAGCATTTT
TRBV29-1	-	13	-	TRBJ2-3	CSVDLQSTDTQYF	TGCAGCGTTGATTTACAGTCCACAGATACGCAGTATTTT
TRBV18	-	14	-	TRBJ1-1	CASSPPSGNTEAFF	TGTGCCAGCTCACCACCGTCCGGGAACACTGAAGCTTTCTTT
TRBV3-1	-	15	-	TRBJ1-1	CASRRAGVGNTEAFF	TGTGCCAGCAGACGAGCCGGCGTGGGGAACACTGAAGCTTTCTTT
TRBV10-3	-	15	-	TRBJ1-1	CAISESGRVGTEAFF	TGTGCCATCAGTGAGTCAGGCAGGGTGGGCACTGAAGCTTTCTTT
TRBV20-1	once	15	-	TRBJ1-5	CSARPEGRSNQPQHF	TGCAGTGCTAGACCGGAAGGAAGGAGCAATCAGCCCCAGCATTTT
TRBV5-8	-	17	TRBD1	TRBJ2-3	CASSSGQGAFYTDTQYF	TGTGCCAGCAGCTCCGGACAGGGGGCATTCTACACAGATACGCAGTATTTT
TRBV7-9	-	15	TRBD1	TRBJ2-7	CASSAPGQGTHEQYF	TGTGCCAGCAGCGCGCCGGGACAGGGCACCCACGAGCAGTACTTC
TRBV5-1	-	16	-	TRBJ1-6	CASSSSGVPSNSPLHF	TGCGCCAGCAGCTCGTCGGGAGTACCTTCAAATTCACCCCTCCACTTT
TRBV29-1	-	11	-	TRBJ2-2	CSVGGEGELFF	TGCAGCGTTGGGGGGGAGGGGGAGCTGTTTTTT